In its sample, the clone carrying this TCR beta chain was seen many times. The antigen remains unidentified. How the authors handled the data: What underpinned the distant-metastasis classifier for papillary thyroid cancer was the set of CDR3 differences across clinicopathological groups. MiXCR re-clonotyped the PCR reads for TCRdb. None of the V and J calls come from the authors' own analysis; TCRdb made them. Among around 35,000 clones listed, about 15% were seen once. The trim removed 4 bases at V and 3 bases at J, leaving 9 bases unmatched. This CDR3 contains 15 residues. Thyroid surgery took place with no prior treatment in any patient. These data originate in a study of metastatic and nonmetastatic thyroid tumors. For the study at large: Where malignant and benign thyroid patients were concerned, repertoires were compared across blood and tumor or nodule tissue. General study findings and limits: Relative to benign nodules, malignant thyroid tumors were reportedly characterized by significantly elevated TCR beta diversity in blood and tumor.

Sequencing was done on a sample of blood. The chain joins TRBV12-3 or TRBV12-4 to TRBJ2-7, with TRBD1 identical over 7 bases. The source of this sequence is a male donor with papillary thyroid cancer or a benign thyroid nodule (not recorded which). Some clones in this sample may be carry-over from other donors' samples. The DNA for the CDR3 is TGTGCCAGCAGTTCCCGACAGGGCTTATACTACGAGCAGTACTTC. Translation: CASSSRQGLYYEQYF.